This T cell receptor (beta chain) stems from a study of blood T cells in healthy people across ages. The draw of peripheral blood yielded roughly 9.4 milliliters from each donor. Total RNA extracted from each sample amounted to at least 5 micrograms. Study results and caveats: With unsorted PBMCs, a conclusive comparison of naive versus antigen-experienced cells was not possible.

A second PCR, run for about 6 to 12 cycles, used a sample-barcoded 5' primer plus a J-beta primer mix. All samples yielded 2.5 million or more CDR3-containing paired-end reads. MiXCR was run by TCRdb on the 5' RACE reads, yielding one entry per CDR3 protein. The sample holds 650,000 to 1,000,000 distinct CDR3 sequences, around 36% seen once. Turning to this clonotype: What it binds is not known.

Trimming removed 0 bases from V and 5 bases from J; junction bases left unmatched: 5. The CDR3 length is 16 residues. The V gene's germline CDR1 is DFQATT and CDR2 SNEGSKA (reference sequence). Specimen: blood. The sequence came from a young man in good health. The chain carries TRBV20-1 and TRBJ1-4, with 11 nucleotides matching TRBD1. The CDR3 loop is CSARETWDRGNEKLFF. CDR3 DNA: TGCAGTGCTAGAGAAACATGGGACAGGGGGAATGAAAAACTGTTTTTT.